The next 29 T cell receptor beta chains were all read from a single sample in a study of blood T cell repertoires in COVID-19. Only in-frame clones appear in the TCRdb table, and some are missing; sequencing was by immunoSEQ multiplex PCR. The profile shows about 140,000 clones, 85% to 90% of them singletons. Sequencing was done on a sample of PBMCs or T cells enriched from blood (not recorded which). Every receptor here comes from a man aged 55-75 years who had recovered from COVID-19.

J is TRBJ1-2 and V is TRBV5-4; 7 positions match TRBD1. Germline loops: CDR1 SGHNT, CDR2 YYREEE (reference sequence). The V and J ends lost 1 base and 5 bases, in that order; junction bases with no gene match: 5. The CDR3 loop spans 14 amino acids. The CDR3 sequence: CASSLSTGLYGYTF. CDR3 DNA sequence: TGTGCCAGCAGCTTGTCGACAGGGTTATATGGCTACACCTTC. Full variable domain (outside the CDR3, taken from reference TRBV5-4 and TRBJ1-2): ETGVTQSPTHLIKTRGQQVTLRCSSQSGHNTVSWYQQALGQGPQFIFQYYREEENGRGNFPPRFSGLQFPNYSSELNVNALELDDSALYLCASSLSTGLYGYTFGSGTRLTVV.

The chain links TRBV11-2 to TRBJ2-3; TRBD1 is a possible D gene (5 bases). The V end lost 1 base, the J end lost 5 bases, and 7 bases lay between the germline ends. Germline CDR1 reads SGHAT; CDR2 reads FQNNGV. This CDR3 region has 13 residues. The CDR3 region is CASSLAGKDTQYF. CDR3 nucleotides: TGTGCCAGCAGCTTAGCAGGGAAAGATACGCAGTATTTT. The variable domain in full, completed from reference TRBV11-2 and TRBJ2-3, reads EAGVAQSPRYKIIEKRQSVAFWCNPISGHATLYWYQQILGQGPKLLIQFQNNGVVDDSQLPKDRFSAERLKGVDSTLKIQPAKLEDSAVYLCASSLAGKDTQYFGPGTRLTVL.

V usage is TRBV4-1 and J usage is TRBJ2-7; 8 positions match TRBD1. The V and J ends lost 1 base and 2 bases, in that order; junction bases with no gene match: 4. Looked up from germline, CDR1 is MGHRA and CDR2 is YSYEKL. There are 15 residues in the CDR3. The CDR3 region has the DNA TGCGCCAGCAGCCAAGCCGACAGGGGCCCCTACGAGCAGTACTTC. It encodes CASSQADRGPYEQYF.

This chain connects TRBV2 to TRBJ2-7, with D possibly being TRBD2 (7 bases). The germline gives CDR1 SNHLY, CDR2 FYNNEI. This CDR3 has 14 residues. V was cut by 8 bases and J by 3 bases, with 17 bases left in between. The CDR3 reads CASAKGGGLYEQYF. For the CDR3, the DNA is TGTGCCAGCGCGAAGGGAGGGGGTCTCTACGAGCAGTACTTC.

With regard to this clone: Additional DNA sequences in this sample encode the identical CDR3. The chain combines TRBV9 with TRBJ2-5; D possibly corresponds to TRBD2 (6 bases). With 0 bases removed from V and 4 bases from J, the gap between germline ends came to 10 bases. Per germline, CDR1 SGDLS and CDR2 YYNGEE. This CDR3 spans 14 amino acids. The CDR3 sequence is CASSVGGGRETQYF. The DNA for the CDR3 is TGTGCCAGCAGCGTAGGGGGAGGCAGAGAGACCCAGTACTTC. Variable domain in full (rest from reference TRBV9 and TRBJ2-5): DSGVTQTPKHLITATGQRVTLRCSPRSGDLSVYWYQQSLDQGLQFLIQYYNGEERAKGNILERFSAQQFPDLHSELNLSSLELGDSALYFCASSVGGGRETQYFGPGTRLLVL.

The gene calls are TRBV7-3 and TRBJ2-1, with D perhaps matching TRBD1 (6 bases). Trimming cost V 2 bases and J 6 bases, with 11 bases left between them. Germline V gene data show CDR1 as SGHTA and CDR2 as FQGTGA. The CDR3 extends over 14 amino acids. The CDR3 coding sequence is TGTGCCAGCAGCTTAGGGGGCGCGTCCAATGAGCAGTTCTTC. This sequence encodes CASSLGGASNEQFF.

This chain's CDR3 is CASSPQNPLSSGANVLTF. The CDR3 bases are TGTGCCAGCTCACCACAGAACCCCCTCAGCTCTGGGGCCAACGTCCTGACTTTC. This rearrangement joins TRBV18 to TRBJ2-6; D remains unclear. V was trimmed by 1 base and J by 0 bases, leaving 13 bases between them. CDR3 length equals 18 residues. CDR1 and CDR2 (germline): KGHSH, LQKENI.

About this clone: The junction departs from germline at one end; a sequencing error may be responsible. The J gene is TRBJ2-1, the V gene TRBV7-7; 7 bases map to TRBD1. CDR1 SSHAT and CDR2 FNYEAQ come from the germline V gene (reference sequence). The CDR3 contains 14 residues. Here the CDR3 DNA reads TGTGCTAGCAGCGACAGGGCCTCCTACAATGAGCAGTTCTTC. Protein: CASSDRASYNEQFF.

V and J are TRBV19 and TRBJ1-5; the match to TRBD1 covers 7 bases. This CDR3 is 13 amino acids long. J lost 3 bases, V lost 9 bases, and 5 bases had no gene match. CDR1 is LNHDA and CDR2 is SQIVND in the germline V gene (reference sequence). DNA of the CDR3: TGTGCCAGCAGGGACAGCGTCAATCAGCCCCAGCATTTT. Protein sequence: CASRDSVNQPQHF.

The CDR3 DNA is TGTGCCAGCAGTTTAGCGGGAGTGGATTACAATGAGCAGTTCTTC. It is translated as CASSLAGVDYNEQFF. This chain joins TRBV28 and TRBJ2-1, with 7 positions matching TRBD2. J gave up 4 bases and V 2 bases, and 5 bases lay outside the gene matches. From germline, CDR1 is MDHEN and CDR2 SYDVKM. This CDR3 has 15 amino acids.

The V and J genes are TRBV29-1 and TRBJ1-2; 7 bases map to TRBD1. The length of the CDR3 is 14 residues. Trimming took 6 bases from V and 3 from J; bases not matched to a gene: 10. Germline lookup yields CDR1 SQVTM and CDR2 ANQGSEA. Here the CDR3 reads CSVPLEGAHYGYTF. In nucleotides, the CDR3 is TGCAGCGTCCCGCTAGAGGGGGCTCACTATGGCTACACCTTC.

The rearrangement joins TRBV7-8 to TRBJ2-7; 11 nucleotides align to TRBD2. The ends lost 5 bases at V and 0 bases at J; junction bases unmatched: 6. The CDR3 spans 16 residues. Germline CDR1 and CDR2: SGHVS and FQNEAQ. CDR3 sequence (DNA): TGTGCCAGCAGCCGTGGGGGACTAGCGGTCTCCTACGAGCAGTACTTC. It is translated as CASSRGGLAVSYEQYF. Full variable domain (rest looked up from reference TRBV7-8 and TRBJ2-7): GAGVSQSPRYKVAKRGQDVALRCDPISGHVSLFWYQQALGQGPEFLTYFQNEAQLDKSGLPSDRFFAERPEGSVSTLKIQRTQQEDSAVYLCASSRGGLAVSYEQYFGPGTRLTVT.

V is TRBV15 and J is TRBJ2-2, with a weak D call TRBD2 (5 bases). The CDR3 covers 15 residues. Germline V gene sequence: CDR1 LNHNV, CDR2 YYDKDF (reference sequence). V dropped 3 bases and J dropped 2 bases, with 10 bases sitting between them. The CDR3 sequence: CATSRVGGNTGELFF. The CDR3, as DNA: TGTGCCACCAGCAGGGTAGGAGGAAACACCGGGGAGCTGTTTTTT.

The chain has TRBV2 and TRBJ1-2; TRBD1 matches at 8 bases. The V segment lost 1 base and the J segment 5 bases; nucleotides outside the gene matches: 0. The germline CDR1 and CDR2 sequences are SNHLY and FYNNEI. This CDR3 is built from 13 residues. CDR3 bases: TGTGCCAGCAGTGAAGGGACAGGGTATGGCTACACCTTC. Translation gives CASSEGTGYGYTF.

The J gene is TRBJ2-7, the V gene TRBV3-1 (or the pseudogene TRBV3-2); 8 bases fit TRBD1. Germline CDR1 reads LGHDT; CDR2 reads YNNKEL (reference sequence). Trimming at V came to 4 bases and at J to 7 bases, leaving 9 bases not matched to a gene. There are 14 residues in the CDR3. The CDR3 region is CASSLQGAFSEQYF. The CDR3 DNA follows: TGTGCCAGCAGCCTCCAGGGGGCTTTCAGTGAGCAGTACTTC.

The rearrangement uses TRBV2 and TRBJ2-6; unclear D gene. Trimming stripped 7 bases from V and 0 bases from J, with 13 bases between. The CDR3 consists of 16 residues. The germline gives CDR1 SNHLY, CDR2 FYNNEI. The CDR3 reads CASIRGFRSGANVLTF. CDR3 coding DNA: TGTGCCAGCATAAGAGGATTTCGCTCTGGGGCCAACGTCCTGACTTTC. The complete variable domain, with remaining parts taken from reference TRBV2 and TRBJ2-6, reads EPEVTQTPSHQVTQMGQEVILRCVPISNHLYFYWYRQILGQKVEFLVSFYNNEISEKSEIFDDQFSVERPDGSNFTLKIRSTKLEDSAMYFCASIRGFRSGANVLTFGAGSRLTVL.

CDR3 coding DNA: TGTGCCAGCAGCCAAGAGCGGAGAGAGCACTCTGGAAACACCATATATTTT. Translating gives CASSQERREHSGNTIYF. The genes are TRBV3-1 (or the pseudogene TRBV3-2) and TRBJ1-3; D gene uncertain. The CDR3 runs 17 residues. Per the germline V gene, CDR1 is LGHDT and CDR2 is YNNKEL (reference sequence). Trimming shortened V by 0 bases and J by 0 bases, and 12 bases separated the two germline ends.

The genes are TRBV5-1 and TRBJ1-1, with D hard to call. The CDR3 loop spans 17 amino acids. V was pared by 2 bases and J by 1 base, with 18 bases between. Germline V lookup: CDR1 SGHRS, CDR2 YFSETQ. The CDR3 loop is CASSFRPFRSENTEAFF. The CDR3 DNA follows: TGCGCCAGCAGCTTTAGGCCCTTTAGGAGCGAGAACACTGAAGCTTTCTTT.

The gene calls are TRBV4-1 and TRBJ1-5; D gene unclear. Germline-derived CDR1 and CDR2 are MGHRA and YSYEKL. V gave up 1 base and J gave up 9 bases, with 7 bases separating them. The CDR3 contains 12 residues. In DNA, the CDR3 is TGCGCCAGCAGCCAAGGCAACATGCCCCAGCATTTT. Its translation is CASSQGNMPQHF.

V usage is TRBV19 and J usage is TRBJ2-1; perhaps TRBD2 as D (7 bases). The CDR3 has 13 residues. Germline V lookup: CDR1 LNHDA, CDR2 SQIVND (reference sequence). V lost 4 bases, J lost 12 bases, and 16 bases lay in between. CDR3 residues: CASSTGGAGRQFF. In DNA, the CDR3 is TGTGCCAGTAGTACGGGGGGCGCAGGTCGGCAGTTCTTC.

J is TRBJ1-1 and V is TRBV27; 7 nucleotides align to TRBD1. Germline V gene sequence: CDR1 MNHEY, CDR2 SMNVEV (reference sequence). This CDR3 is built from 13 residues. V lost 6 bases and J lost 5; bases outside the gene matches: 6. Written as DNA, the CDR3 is TGTGCCAGCAGAACCCCACAGGGGACTGAAGCTTTCTTT. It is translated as CASRTPQGTEAFF.

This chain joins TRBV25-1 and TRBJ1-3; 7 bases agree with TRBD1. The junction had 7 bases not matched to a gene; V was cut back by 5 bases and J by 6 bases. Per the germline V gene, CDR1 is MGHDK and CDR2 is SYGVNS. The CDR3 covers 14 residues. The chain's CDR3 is CASSPSGTVNTIYF. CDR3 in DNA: TGTGCCAGCAGTCCCTCCGGGACAGTAAACACCATATATTTT.

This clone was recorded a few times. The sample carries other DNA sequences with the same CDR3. CDR3 sequence: CSVASGQETQYF. For the CDR3, the DNA is TGCAGCGTTGCTTCGGGGCAAGAGACCCAGTACTTC. The chain combines TRBV29-1 with TRBJ2-5; a possible D gene is TRBD2 (5 bases). Germline V gene data show CDR1 as SQVTM and CDR2 as ANQGSEA. V lost 4 bases and J 2 bases, leaving 8 bases between the germline ends. The CDR3 is 12 amino acids.

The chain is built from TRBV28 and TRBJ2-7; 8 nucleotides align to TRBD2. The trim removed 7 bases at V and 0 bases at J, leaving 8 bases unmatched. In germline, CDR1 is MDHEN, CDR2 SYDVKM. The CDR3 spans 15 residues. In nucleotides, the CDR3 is TGTGCCAGCATCAATAGCGGGGTCTCCTCCTACGAGCAGTACTTC. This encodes CASINSGVSSYEQYF.

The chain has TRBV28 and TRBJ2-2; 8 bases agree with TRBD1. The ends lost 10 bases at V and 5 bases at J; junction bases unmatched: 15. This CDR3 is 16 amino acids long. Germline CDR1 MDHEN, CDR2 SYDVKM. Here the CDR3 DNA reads TGTGCCACCCGCCCACCGGGACAGGCGAGGACCGGGGAGCTGTTTTTT. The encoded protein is CATRPPGQARTGELFF.

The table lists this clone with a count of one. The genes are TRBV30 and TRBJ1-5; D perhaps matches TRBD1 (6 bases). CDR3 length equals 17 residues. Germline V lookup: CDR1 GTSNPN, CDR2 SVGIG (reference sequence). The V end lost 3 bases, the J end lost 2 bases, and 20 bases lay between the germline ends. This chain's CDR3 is CAWSDGGRAWGNQPQHF. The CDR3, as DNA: TGTGCCTGGAGCGACGGGGGGCGGGCATGGGGCAATCAGCCCCAGCATTTT. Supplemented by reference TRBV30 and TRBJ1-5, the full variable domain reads SQTIHQWPATLVQPVGSPLSLECTVEGTSNPNLYWYRQAAGRGLQLLFYSVGIGQISSEVPQNLSASRPQDRQFILSSKKLLLSDSGFYLCAWSDGGRAWGNQPQHFGDGTRLSIL.

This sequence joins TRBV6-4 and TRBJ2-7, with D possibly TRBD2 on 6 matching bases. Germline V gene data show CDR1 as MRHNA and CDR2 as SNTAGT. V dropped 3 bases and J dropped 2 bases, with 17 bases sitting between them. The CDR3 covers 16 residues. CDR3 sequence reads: CASSENSGGTPYEQYF. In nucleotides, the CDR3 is TGTGCCAGCAGTGAGAATTCTGGGGGGACCCCCTACGAGCAGTACTTC.

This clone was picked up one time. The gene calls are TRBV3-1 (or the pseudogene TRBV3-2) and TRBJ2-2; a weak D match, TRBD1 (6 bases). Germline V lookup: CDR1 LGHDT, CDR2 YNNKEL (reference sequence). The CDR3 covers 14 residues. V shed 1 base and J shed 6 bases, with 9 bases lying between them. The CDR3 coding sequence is TGTGCCAGCAGCCAAGTCAGGGGCGCCGGGGAGCTGTTTTTT. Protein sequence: CASSQVRGAGELFF.

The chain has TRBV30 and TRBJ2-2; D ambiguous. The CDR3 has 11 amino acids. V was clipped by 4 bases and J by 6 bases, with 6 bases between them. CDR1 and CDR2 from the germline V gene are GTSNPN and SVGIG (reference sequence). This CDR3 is CAWTISGELFF. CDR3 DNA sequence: TGTGCCTGGACTATTTCCGGGGAGCTGTTTTTT.